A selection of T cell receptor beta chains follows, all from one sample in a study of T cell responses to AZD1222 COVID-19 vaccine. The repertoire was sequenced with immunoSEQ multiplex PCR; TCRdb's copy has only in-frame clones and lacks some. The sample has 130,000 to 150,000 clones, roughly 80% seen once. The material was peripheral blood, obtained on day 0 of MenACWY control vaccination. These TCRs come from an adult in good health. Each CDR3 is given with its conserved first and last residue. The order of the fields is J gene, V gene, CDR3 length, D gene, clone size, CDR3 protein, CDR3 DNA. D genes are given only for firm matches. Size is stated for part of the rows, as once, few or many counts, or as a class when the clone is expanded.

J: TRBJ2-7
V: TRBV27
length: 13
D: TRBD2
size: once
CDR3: CASGVWGGYEQYF
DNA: TGTGCCAGCGGCGTCTGGGGGGGTTACGAGCAGTACTTC

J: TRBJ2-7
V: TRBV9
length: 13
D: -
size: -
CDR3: CASSGSLGGEQYF
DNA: TGTGCCAGCAGCGGTAGTCTAGGTGGCGAGCAGTACTTC

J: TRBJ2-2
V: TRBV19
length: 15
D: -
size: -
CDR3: CASSIPRAGTGELFF
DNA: TGTGCCAGTAGTATTCCCCGGGCCGGCACCGGGGAGCTGTTTTTT

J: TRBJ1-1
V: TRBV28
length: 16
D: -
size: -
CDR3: CASSPYWGQGDTEAFF
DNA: TGTGCCAGCAGTCCCTACTGGGGCCAGGGTGACACTGAAGCTTTCTTT

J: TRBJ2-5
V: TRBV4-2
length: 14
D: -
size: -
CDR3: CASSQVVGQETQYF
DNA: TGTGCCAGCAGCCAAGTCGTGGGACAAGAGACCCAGTACTTC

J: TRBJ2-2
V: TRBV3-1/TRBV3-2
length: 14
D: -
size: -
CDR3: CASSQVENTGELFF
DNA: TGTGCCAGCAGCCAAGTCGAGAACACCGGGGAGCTGTTTTTT

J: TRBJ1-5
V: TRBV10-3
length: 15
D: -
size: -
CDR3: CATGNQGGGNQPQHF
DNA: TGTGCCACCGGCAACCAGGGCGGGGGCAATCAGCCCCAGCATTTT

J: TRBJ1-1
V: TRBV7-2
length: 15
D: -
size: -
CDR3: CASSLDQYLNTEAFF
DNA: TGTGCCAGCAGCTTAGATCAGTACTTGAACACTGAAGCTTTCTTT

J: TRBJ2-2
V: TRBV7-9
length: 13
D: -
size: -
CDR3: CASSFKGTGELFF
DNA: TGTGCCAGCAGCTTCAAGGGAACCGGGGAGCTGTTTTTT

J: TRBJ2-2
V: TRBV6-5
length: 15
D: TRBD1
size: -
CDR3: CASRADRGLAGELFF
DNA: TGTGCCAGCAGGGCCGACAGGGGGCTGGCCGGGGAGCTGTTTTTT

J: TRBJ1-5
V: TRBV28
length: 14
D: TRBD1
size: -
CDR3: CASRGDRDNQPQHF
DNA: TGTGCCAGCAGAGGTGACAGGGACAATCAGCCCCAGCATTTT

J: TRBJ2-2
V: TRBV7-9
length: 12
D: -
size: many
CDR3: CASSPDTGELFF
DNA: TGTGCCAGCAGCCCCGACACCGGGGAGCTGTTTTTT

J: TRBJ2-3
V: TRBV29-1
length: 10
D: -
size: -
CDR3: CSVEGMTQYF
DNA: TGCAGCGTTGAGGGCATGACGCAGTATTTT

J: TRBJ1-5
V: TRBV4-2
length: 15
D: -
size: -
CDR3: CASSNHGEGAQPQHF
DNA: TGTGCCAGCAGCAACCACGGCGAGGGAGCTCAGCCCCAGCATTTT

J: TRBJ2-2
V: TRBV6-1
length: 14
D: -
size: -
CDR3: CASSEAGGPGELFF
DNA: TGTGCCAGCAGTGAAGCGGGGGGGCCCGGGGAGCTGTTTTTT

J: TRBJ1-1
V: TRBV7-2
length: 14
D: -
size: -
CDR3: CASSLGILNTEAFF
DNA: TGTGCCAGCAGCTTAGGTATTTTAAACACTGAAGCTTTCTTT

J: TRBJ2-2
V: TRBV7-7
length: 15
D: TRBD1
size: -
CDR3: CASGRTGDIPGELFF
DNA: TGTGCCAGCGGACGGACAGGGGATATCCCCGGGGAGCTGTTTTTT

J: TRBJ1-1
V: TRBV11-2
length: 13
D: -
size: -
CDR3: CASSRTWGTEAFF
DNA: TGTGCCAGCTCCCGGACCTGGGGCACTGAAGCTTTCTTT

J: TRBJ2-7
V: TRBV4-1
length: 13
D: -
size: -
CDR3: CASSPGPDQEQYF
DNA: TGCGCCAGCAGCCCCGGGCCCGACCAGGAGCAGTACTTC

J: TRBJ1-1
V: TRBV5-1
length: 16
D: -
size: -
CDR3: CASSPDPGTLNTEAFF
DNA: TGCGCCAGCAGCCCCGACCCCGGGACGTTGAACACTGAAGCTTTCTTT

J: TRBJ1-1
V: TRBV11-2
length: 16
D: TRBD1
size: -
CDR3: CASSLGVSQGTTEAFF
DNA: TGTGCCAGCAGCTTAGGGGTCTCACAGGGGACTACTGAAGCTTTCTTT

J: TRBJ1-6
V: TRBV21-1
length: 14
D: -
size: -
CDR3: CASSNRGFDSPLHF
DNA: TGTGCCAGCAGCAACCGCGGTTTCGATTCACCCCTCCACTTT

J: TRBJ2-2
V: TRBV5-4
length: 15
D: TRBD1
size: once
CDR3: CASSSTGGFTGELFF
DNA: TGTGCCAGCTCCTCTACAGGGGGGTTTACCGGGGAGCTGTTTTTT

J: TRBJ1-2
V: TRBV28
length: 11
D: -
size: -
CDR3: CASRQAYGYTF
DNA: TGTGCCAGCCGACAGGCCTATGGCTACACCTTC

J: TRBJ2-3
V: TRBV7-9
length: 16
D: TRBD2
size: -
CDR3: CASSFWASGDSDTQYF
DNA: TGTGCCAGCAGCTTCTGGGCTAGCGGGGATTCAGATACGCAGTATTTT

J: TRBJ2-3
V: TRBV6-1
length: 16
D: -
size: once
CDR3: CASSGKLGFSTDTQYF
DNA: TGTGCCAGCAGTGGCAAACTAGGTTTCAGCACAGATACGCAGTATTTT

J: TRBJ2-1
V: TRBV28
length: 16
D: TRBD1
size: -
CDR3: CASSPAGDRGYNEQFF
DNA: TGTGCCAGCAGTCCCGCCGGGGACAGGGGGTACAATGAGCAGTTCTTC

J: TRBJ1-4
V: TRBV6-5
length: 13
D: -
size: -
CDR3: CASEGTVGEKLFF
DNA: TGTGCCAGTGAGGGAACAGTAGGTGAAAAACTGTTTTTT

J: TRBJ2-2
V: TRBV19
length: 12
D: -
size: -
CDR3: CASSILVGELFF
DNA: TGTGCCAGTAGTATATTGGTCGGGGAGCTGTTTTTT

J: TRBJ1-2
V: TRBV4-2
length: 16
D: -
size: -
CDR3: CASSQDGRSQPYGYTF
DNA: TGTGCCAGCAGCCAAGATGGTCGCTCACAACCCTATGGCTACACCTTC

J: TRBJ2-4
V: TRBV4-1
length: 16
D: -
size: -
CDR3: CASSDGVRGAKNIQYF
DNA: TGCGCCAGCAGCGACGGGGTTCGAGGGGCCAAAAACATTCAGTACTTC

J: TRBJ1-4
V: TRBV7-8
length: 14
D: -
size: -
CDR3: CASSSWATNEKLFF
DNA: TGTGCCAGCAGCTCGTGGGCAACTAATGAAAAACTGTTTTTT

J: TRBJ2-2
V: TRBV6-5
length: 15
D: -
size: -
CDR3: CASSYLVGGTGELFF
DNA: TGTGCCAGCAGTTACCTCGTAGGGGGGACCGGGGAGCTGTTTTTT